This is a list of T cell receptor beta chains from one sample in a study of shared clonotypes between healthy human individuals. Using immunoSEQ multiplex PCR, the repertoire was profiled, and TCRdb retains in-frame clones only, with some absent. Among approximately 2,300,000 clones listed, about 90% were seen once. What was sequenced was naive CD4+ T cells from PBMCs. The receptor source for this set is a man between 18 and 29 years old in good health. Some clones in this sample may be carry-over from other donors' samples. Each CDR3 is given with its conserved first and last residue. The D gene is left open where the match is weak. Clone size is not always given. Where it is, it says once, few, many or a class for expanded clones.

j_call: TRBJ1-2; clone_size: NA; d_call: TRBD1; v_call: TRBV14; cdr3_nt: TGTGCCAGCAGCCCCGGGGGACAGGGGGATAACTATGGCTACACCTTC; cdr3_aa: CASSPGGQGDNYGYTF
j_call: TRBJ1-3; clone_size: NA; d_call: TRBD1; v_call: TRBV28; cdr3_nt: TGTGCCAGCACCGCAGGGGGCAATGGAAACACCATATATTTT; cdr3_aa: CASTAGGNGNTIYF
j_call: TRBJ2-5; clone_size: NA; d_call: NA; v_call: TRBV30; cdr3_nt: TGTGCCTGGAGTGGTCAGCTACAAGAGACCCAGTACTTC; cdr3_aa: CAWSGQLQETQYF
j_call: TRBJ1-3; clone_size: NA; d_call: NA; v_call: TRBV11-2; cdr3_nt: TGTGCCAGCAGCCCGACAGGACGAGGAAACACCATATATTTT; cdr3_aa: CASSPTGRGNTIYF
j_call: TRBJ1-5; clone_size: NA; d_call: NA; v_call: TRBV30; cdr3_nt: TGTGCCTGGAGTAAAGGAAATCAGCCCCAGCATTTT; cdr3_aa: CAWSKGNQPQHF
j_call: TRBJ2-7; clone_size: NA; d_call: TRBD2; v_call: TRBV5-1; cdr3_nt: TGCGCCAGCAGCTTGGACGTAACTAGCGGGGCCTACGAGCAGTACTTC; cdr3_aa: CASSLDVTSGAYEQYF
j_call: TRBJ1-2; clone_size: NA; d_call: NA; v_call: TRBV30; cdr3_nt: TGTGCCTGGAGTCTCTTCAGGACCCCGCCGCCCTTC; cdr3_aa: CAWSLFRTPPPF
j_call: TRBJ2-7; clone_size: NA; d_call: NA; v_call: TRBV9; cdr3_nt: TGTGCCAGCAGCCCTCCGGGGGGCCAGGGTAACTCCTACGAGCAGTACTTC; cdr3_aa: CASSPPGGQGNSYEQYF
j_call: TRBJ1-4; clone_size: NA; d_call: TRBD1; v_call: TRBV28; cdr3_nt: TGTGCCAGCAGTCCTACGACAGGGGGCGTTGAAAAACTGTTTTTT; cdr3_aa: CASSPTTGGVEKLFF
j_call: TRBJ1-5; clone_size: few; d_call: NA; v_call: TRBV7-9; cdr3_nt: TGTGCCAGCAGCGGGACCGGCAATCAGCCCCAGCATTTT; cdr3_aa: CASSGTGNQPQHF
j_call: TRBJ2-1; clone_size: once; d_call: NA; v_call: TRBV6-5; cdr3_nt: TGTGCCAGCAGAGATACCCGGGACTTCAACAATGAGCAGTTCTTC; cdr3_aa: CASRDTRDFNNEQFF
j_call: TRBJ1-5; clone_size: NA; d_call: TRBD1; v_call: TRBV28; cdr3_nt: TGTGCCAGCAAGGAGGTGGGACAGAGCAATCAGCCCCAGCATTTT; cdr3_aa: CASKEVGQSNQPQHF
j_call: TRBJ2-7; clone_size: NA; d_call: TRBD2; v_call: TRBV9; cdr3_nt: TGTGCCAGCAGCGTCTTAGCGGGAGGGCCAGGCGAGCAGTACTTC; cdr3_aa: CASSVLAGGPGEQYF
j_call: TRBJ2-1; clone_size: NA; d_call: TRBD2; v_call: TRBV7-9; cdr3_nt: TGTGCCAGCAGCTTAGCACCAGCGGGAGGGTTCCATGAGCAGTTCTTC; cdr3_aa: CASSLAPAGGFHEQFF
j_call: TRBJ2-7; clone_size: NA; d_call: NA; v_call: TRBV10-3; cdr3_nt: TGTGCCATCAGCGGGTCTTCCTACGAGCAGTACTTC; cdr3_aa: CAISGSSYEQYF
j_call: TRBJ2-2; clone_size: NA; d_call: TRBD2; v_call: TRBV5-6; cdr3_nt: TGTGCCAGCAGCTCGACGACTAGCGGGAGTTGGACCGGGGAGCTGTTTTTT; cdr3_aa: CASSSTTSGSWTGELFF
j_call: TRBJ2-3; clone_size: once; d_call: NA; v_call: TRBV29-1; cdr3_nt: TGCAGCGTTCTACCAATGCCAGATACGCAGTATTTT; cdr3_aa: CSVLPMPDTQYF
j_call: TRBJ2-2; clone_size: NA; d_call: TRBD2; v_call: TRBV10-3; cdr3_nt: TGTGCCATCAGTGATCCCAAACTAGCGGGAGTTACCGGGGAGCTGTTTTTT; cdr3_aa: CAISDPKLAGVTGELFF
j_call: TRBJ1-1; clone_size: NA; d_call: NA; v_call: TRBV5-4; cdr3_nt: TGTGCCAGCAGCTTGAGACTGTCGGACGTGGGGACTGAAGCTTTCTTT; cdr3_aa: CASSLRLSDVGTEAFF
j_call: TRBJ2-3; clone_size: NA; d_call: NA; v_call: TRBV2; cdr3_nt: TGTGCCAGCAGAAATGGGGCAGGAAACACAGATACGCAGTATTTT; cdr3_aa: CASRNGAGNTDTQYF
j_call: TRBJ2-5; clone_size: NA; d_call: TRBD1; v_call: TRBV11-3; cdr3_nt: TGTGCCAGCAGCCTAGAGGGGGCCAAAGAGACCCAGTACTTC; cdr3_aa: CASSLEGAKETQYF
j_call: TRBJ1-5; clone_size: NA; d_call: NA; v_call: TRBV7-8; cdr3_nt: TGTGCCAGCAGCTTACCGGGGGGCGGCAATCAGCCCCAGCATTTT; cdr3_aa: CASSLPGGGNQPQHF
j_call: TRBJ2-2; clone_size: many; d_call: TRBD2; v_call: TRBV4-1; cdr3_nt: TGCGCCAGCAGCCAAGTGGGACTAGCTTCGAGTACCGGGGAGCTGTTTTTT; cdr3_aa: CASSQVGLASSTGELFF
j_call: TRBJ2-7; clone_size: NA; d_call: NA; v_call: TRBV5-6; cdr3_nt: TGTGCCAGCAGCACAACAGGGTACGGCTACGAGCAGTACTTC; cdr3_aa: CASSTTGYGYEQYF
j_call: TRBJ2-2; clone_size: NA; d_call: TRBD2; v_call: TRBV7-9; cdr3_nt: TGTGCCAGCAGCCCGGTGGGAGGGGCCGGGGAGCTGTTTTTT; cdr3_aa: CASSPVGGAGELFF
j_call: TRBJ1-2; clone_size: NA; d_call: NA; v_call: TRBV29-1; cdr3_nt: TGCAGCGTCCCAAAGGAACGACAGCCTAACTATGGCTACACCTTC; cdr3_aa: CSVPKERQPNYGYTF
j_call: TRBJ2-3; clone_size: NA; d_call: TRBD2; v_call: TRBV7-9; cdr3_nt: TGTGCCAGCAGCCTCGGGACTAGCGGACGCACAGATACGCAGTATTTT; cdr3_aa: CASSLGTSGRTDTQYF
j_call: TRBJ1-1; clone_size: NA; d_call: NA; v_call: TRBV2; cdr3_nt: TGTGCCAGCACCGGGACGACTGAAGCTTTCTTT; cdr3_aa: CASTGTTEAFF
j_call: TRBJ1-1; clone_size: NA; d_call: NA; v_call: TRBV4-1; cdr3_nt: TGCGCCAGCAGCCAAGATAGGGGGGTACGAGGGAACACTGAAGCTTTCTTT; cdr3_aa: CASSQDRGVRGNTEAFF
j_call: TRBJ2-3; clone_size: NA; d_call: TRBD2; v_call: TRBV18; cdr3_nt: TGTGCCAGCTCAATCACTAGCGGAGTGGGTCCAGATACGCAGTATTTT; cdr3_aa: CASSITSGVGPDTQYF
j_call: TRBJ2-5; clone_size: NA; d_call: NA; v_call: TRBV21-1; cdr3_nt: TGTGCCAGCTCCCCCCTCCAGGAGACCCAGTACTTC; cdr3_aa: CASSPLQETQYF
j_call: TRBJ2-1; clone_size: NA; d_call: NA; v_call: TRBV28; cdr3_nt: TGTGCCAGCAGTTCCTCTGCTAGTCCCGTCTACAATGAGCAGTTCTTC; cdr3_aa: CASSSSASPVYNEQFF
j_call: TRBJ1-1; clone_size: NA; d_call: NA; v_call: TRBV5-1; cdr3_nt: TGCGCCAGCAGCCCGGGGGTGGGAGGGAACACTGAAGCTTTCTTT; cdr3_aa: CASSPGVGGNTEAFF
j_call: TRBJ2-3; clone_size: NA; d_call: NA; v_call: TRBV7-9; cdr3_nt: TGTGCCAGCAGCTACAGCGGGTCTACAGATACGCAGTATTTT; cdr3_aa: CASSYSGSTDTQYF
j_call: TRBJ1-3; clone_size: NA; d_call: TRBD1; v_call: TRBV7-4; cdr3_nt: TGTGCCAGCAGTCCTCGATTGACCAGGTGTCGGGACAGGGACCGCTCTGGAAACACCATATATTTT; cdr3_aa: CASSPRLTRCRDRDRSGNTIYF
j_call: TRBJ2-1; clone_size: NA; d_call: NA; v_call: TRBV5-1; cdr3_nt: TGCGCCAGCAGCTTGGTAGCGGACAATGAGCAGTTCTTC; cdr3_aa: CASSLVADNEQFF
j_call: TRBJ2-3; clone_size: NA; d_call: NA; v_call: TRBV5-1; cdr3_nt: TGCGCCAGCAGCTCGCTTACTGAGGGAGGAAGCACAGATACGCAGTATTTT; cdr3_aa: CASSSLTEGGSTDTQYF
j_call: TRBJ1-4; clone_size: NA; d_call: NA; v_call: TRBV6-1; cdr3_nt: TGTGCCAGCCGGCGACAGACTAATGAAAAACTGTTTTTT; cdr3_aa: CASRRQTNEKLFF
j_call: TRBJ2-1; clone_size: once; d_call: TRBD2; v_call: TRBV5-1; cdr3_nt: TGCGCCAGCAGCTCGGAACCGGGACTAGCGGGAGTACGGTCCTACAATGAGCAGTTCTTC; cdr3_aa: CASSSEPGLAGVRSYNEQFF
j_call: TRBJ1-1; clone_size: once; d_call: NA; v_call: TRBV9; cdr3_nt: TGTGCCAGCAGCGTACAAGGACAGAACACTGAAGCTTTCTTT; cdr3_aa: CASSVQGQNTEAFF
j_call: TRBJ2-1; clone_size: once; d_call: NA; v_call: TRBV12-5; cdr3_nt: TGTGCTAGTGGACACGACGGTTCAAGCTACAATGAGCAGTTCTTC; cdr3_aa: CASGHDGSSYNEQFF
j_call: TRBJ1-5; clone_size: few; d_call: NA; v_call: TRBV5-6; cdr3_nt: TGTGCCAGCAGCCTAATGAATCAGCCCCAGCATTTT; cdr3_aa: CASSLMNQPQHF
j_call: TRBJ2-7; clone_size: NA; d_call: NA; v_call: TRBV5-1; cdr3_nt: TGCGCCAGCAGCTTACAGGGGACTCACTACGAGCAGTACTTC; cdr3_aa: CASSLQGTHYEQYF
j_call: TRBJ2-6; clone_size: NA; d_call: NA; v_call: TRBV18; cdr3_nt: TGTGCCAGCTCCTCGCGCTCTGGGGCCAACGTCCTGACTTTC; cdr3_aa: CASSSRSGANVLTF
j_call: TRBJ2-5; clone_size: NA; d_call: NA; v_call: TRBV18; cdr3_nt: TGTGCCAGCTCACCGGCTAATCAAGAGACCCAGTACTTC; cdr3_aa: CASSPANQETQYF